This T cell receptor (beta chain) was found in a study of cytomegalovirus exposure and HLA in healthy donors (dated by TCRdb to 2015 to 2018). About the investigation overall: An earlier analysis of 587 of the donors reported approximately 300 Gb of sequence data and 117 million unique TCR beta sequences obtained from roughly 180 million T cells. Around 330 gigabases of sequencing data and approximately 91 million unique TCR sequences made up an early release that covered roughly 670 HLA-typed donors. Of the roughly 400 genotyped donors, around 81% fell in the genetic ancestry cluster associated with self-reported Caucasian donors. The study aimed to test whether cataloging public T cell receptors could reveal signatures of past pathogen exposure. The T cell repertoires of 666 subjects were profiled by immunosequencing and related to cytomegalovirus serostatus. Besides the first cohort of approximately 670 subjects, a separate validation cohort made up of roughly 120 different subjects was used. The study combined high-throughput TCR immunosequencing, statistical association of individual TCRs with disease status, and machine learning to predict cytomegalovirus infection status. To study patterns of TCR occurrence, a later analysis re-analyzed previously published TCR beta repertoires from 666 donors and added high-resolution HLA genotyping. Rather than drawing on any new phenotypic data, the later analysis identified candidate immune exposures from TCR beta sequences and the way those sequences occurred across donors. To decide whether each TCR beta V gene segment behaved as functional or pseudogenic, an earlier analysis of fewer than 750 of the donors relied on high-throughput TCR beta sequencing. Alongside the repertoire data, information on donor age, sex, ethnicity and CMV serostatus was compiled. Genome-wide SNP genotypes for about 55% of the roughly 670 donors were used in a later genetic analysis, which treated that subset as a discovery cohort. All discovery cohort repertoires had been generated on a single sequencing platform. HLA typing covered class I and class II loci at four-digit resolution. Typing coverage differed by locus: A, B, C, DRB1 and DQB1 were typed in about 620-640 donors, DQA1 in about 500, DPA1 in some 570, and DPB1 in around 440. Several DR-DQ haplotypes were handled as single units for association and clustering because linkage in the cohort was strong. On average, roughly 250,000 unique TCR beta nucleotide sequences were sequenced per donor among about 400 genotyped donors of the cohort, with roughly a sixth of those sequences being non-productive.

Library construction relied on the immunoSEQ multiplex PCR assay. The multiplex PCR relied on a mix of 60 forward primers for TCR Vbeta segments and 13 reverse primers for TCR Jbeta segments. Amplification of the CDR3 region of rearranged TCR beta genes was performed with a multiplex PCR assay on genomic DNA. On the Illumina HiSeq System, the amplified TCR beta libraries were sequenced as 87-base-pair reads. The paper's processing steps were these. A later analysis tallied tens of millions of unique TCR beta chains across the roughly 610 repertoires, and approximately 11 million of those chains were shared by two or more donors. Raw reads were error-corrected and collapsed into unique sequences with a nearest-neighbor algorithm that merged closely related sequences to remove PCR and sequencing errors. Alignment of CDR3 sequences to IMGT reference sequences was used to assign V, D and J gene segments. For a sequence to be retained, a match of at least six nucleotides was required to both a V gene segment and a J gene segment. A rearrangement was called productive if the CDR3 had no stop codons and remained in frame with V and J, and every other rearrangement was called non-productive. CDR3 was defined according to IMGT convention as the region running from the second conserved V-encoded cysteine to the conserved J-encoded phenylalanine. In an earlier analysis of approximately 590 of the donors, sequences lacking an unambiguous match to a single V gene segment were excluded. In an earlier analysis of more than 500 of the donors, a V segment was called functional when productive rearrangements were above 56.7%, and segregating when the standard deviation between donors exceeded 5%. A statistical classification framework was built for diagnosing cytomegalovirus status from the catalog of TCR beta chain sequences. In a later analysis, TCR nucleotide sequences were compared against IMGT/GENE-DB human TR gene sequences so that V and J genes could be assigned. The TCRdist pipeline was used in a later analysis to assign CDR3 sequences and most-parsimonious VDJ recombination scenarios. In a later analysis, each TCR beta chain was defined by its CDR3 amino acid sequence together with its V-gene family, and reads without a unique V-gene family were excluded. A later analysis removed several hundred highly shared, low-generation-probability nucleotide sequences to deal with suspected cross-contamination and a sequencing artifact. In a later analysis, a clonal expansion index was calculated for each public chain from normalized within-repertoire ranks of inferred template counts. A later analysis computed generation probabilities with a VDJ recombination model fitted to out-of-frame rearrangements, and checked the results against IGoR. In a later analysis, hypergeometric tests were used to score TCR-TCR, TCR-HLA and TCR-CMV co-occurrence, with a repertoire-size bias correction applied to TCR pairs. False discovery rates were estimated in a later analysis by permuting HLA or CMV assignments 20 times. In a later analysis, co-occurring TCRs were grouped with DBSCAN, and TCRdist sequence similarity was added when clustering was performed within HLA-allele-positive subsets. Co-occurrence clustering excluded repertoires with fewer than 30,000 or more than 120,000 public chains, plus five with anomalous nucleotide sharing. TCRdb took over this immuneACCESS table, retaining in-frame rearrangements with V and J assigned. Such tables are incomplete; in checked studies, under half of the missing clones stem from an unresolved V gene, and the remainder is unexplained. The D gene and trimming were derived from the DNA, and the V and J assignments and clone size from that table. This sample lists some 150,000 clones; roughly 75% were detected once. The ten largest clones capture roughly 2% of the sample.

The cohort comprised under 700 healthy bone marrow donors. At the time of sampling, every cohort member was nominally healthy, though immune exposures that went unrecorded were likely present. The donor tested CMV seronegative, placing the donor among the approximately 400 seronegative members of the cohort. A peripheral blood sample was collected from each donor, and TCR beta sequencing was performed on peripheral blood mononuclear cells. Genomic DNA extraction from the blood cell samples was performed with the Qiagen DNeasy Blood Extraction Kit. General findings and caveats noted by the study authors: The 87-base-pair reads could not distinguish some IMGT-functional V segments, including TRBV6-2 and TRBV6-3, so those segments were excluded. Strong co-occurrence of HLA alleles, especially DR and DQ, made assigning TCR associations to individual alleles difficult. The only immune exposure information available for the cohort was CMV serostatus. Because counts were too low, roughly 18 rarely observed V segments, including chromosome 9 orphons, were left out of the earlier analysis of approximately 500 of the donors. An earlier analysis of around 540 of the donors showed that most TCR beta V segments appeared in productive rearrangements either about 90% or about 30% of the time, which broadly matched IMGT annotations. Cytomegalovirus status was reported to be diagnosed by the classifier with high specificity and sensitivity in both the original and validation cohorts. Roughly uniform sequencing depth across donors was assumed in presence/absence analyses, although this assumption may not hold. Correlated functional status among segregating V segments might reflect linkage disequilibrium, but an unknown experimental factor could not be ruled out. In a later analysis, 16,951 TCR beta sequences were associated with specific HLA alleles at a false discovery rate of 0.05. Most TCR sequences were observed very rarely across donors, whereas some public TCRs were present in many individuals. In a later genetic analysis, fewer N-insertions in productive TCRs were reported among donors in an Asian-associated ancestry cluster than the roughly 700-donor mean. A group of highly shared sequence variants was considered likely to be a technical artifact of the sequencing pipeline. In this cohort, only TCR beta chains were sequenced, and detectable features were limited by the absence of alpha or paired-chain data. According to a later analysis, parvovirus B19, influenza, CMV and Epstein-Barr virus appeared linked to several top co-occurrence clusters. A few of the identified cytomegalovirus-associated TCR beta chains were confirmed in vitro to be specific for cytomegalovirus antigens. In a later analysis, most CMV-associated TCR beta chains were found to appear HLA-restricted, with HLA associations seemingly driven largely by CMV exposure. A later analysis found that TCR association rates varied across HLA loci, with DRB1 alleles showing the most associated TCRs and HLA-C alleles the fewest. An association between a missense DCLRE1C variant and V-gene and J-gene trimming of TCR beta chains was found in a later genetic analysis and replicated in an independent cohort. Compared with equally common non-associated chains, HLA-associated TCR beta chains in a later analysis were more clonally expanded and had lower generation probabilities. A total of 164 TCR beta chains were listed by the study as associated with cytomegalovirus. The authors suggested that the approach could potentially be generalized to other disease states and immunological phenotypes. Because some donors lacked HLA typing at each locus, the association tests relied only on the typed subset. A further reported finding was that TCR beta sequences accurately predicted the HLA-A and HLA-B alleles for most subjects in the first cohort.

This clone was seen a single time. This clone's antigen is unknown. No per-base quality is available; no much larger clone lies one base away. Taken from cysteine to phenylalanine, the CDR3 has 14 residues. Only CDR3 DNA remains: 42 bases, in frame from the first base. CDR1 and CDR2, looked up from the germline V gene, are SGHTA and FQGNSA. V drops 2 bases and J drops 9 bases, leaving 14 bases in between. The specimen was PBMCs. This TCR was recovered from a man aged 25-45 years in good health and CMV-seronegative. The chain is encoded by TRBV7-2 joined to TRBJ2-4; D gene: possibly TRBD2, on 6 matching bases. The DNA sequence is given as TGTGCCAGCAGCTTAAAACTAGCTTCGGGCATTCAGTACTTC. Translated, this is CASSLKLASGIQYF.